A single sample gave rise to the 18 T cell receptor beta chains below, sequenced in a study of low-dose radiotherapy and immunotherapy resistance in tumors. Alpha and beta chains were covered, as first-strand cDNA relied on TRAV- and TRBV-specific primers. The authors amplified TCRs for approximately 18 PCR cycles with a constant-region primer and a V-primer adapter. Each CDR3 protein gets one entry after TCRdb re-called the reads with MiXCR. The table shows approximately 18,000 distinct CDR3 sequences, with 74% occurring only once. The receptors originated from a human donor with advanced metastatic prostate, ovarian, gallbladder or colorectal cancer (not recorded which). This table probably holds off-target reads from a library built for another chain.

The DNA for the CDR3 is TGTGCCAGCAGCTCGGGCGGTGGATTCACCGGGGAGCTGTTTTTT. Translating gives CASSSGGGFTGELFF. V and J are TRBV5-6 and TRBJ2-2, with D unresolved. The V gene lost 3 bases and the J gene lost 4 bases, with 13 bases spanning the gap. The germline V gene encodes CDR1 SGHDT and CDR2 YYEEEE. CDR3 length: 15 residues.

The rearrangement uses TRBV7-2 and TRBJ2-2, with D maybe TRBD1 (5 bases). CDR3 size: 13 residues. The V gene's germline CDR1 is SGHTA and CDR2 FQGNSA. The V end lost 7 bases, the J end lost 6 bases, and 12 bases lay between the germline ends. The CDR3 region has the DNA TGTGCCAGCACCATCATACAGGCCGGGGAGCTGTTTTTT. Residues: CASTIIQAGELFF.

The chain joins TRBV6-2 or TRBV6-3 to TRBJ2-1; 9 bases are a match to TRBD1. CDR1 and CDR2 from the germline V gene are MNHEY and SVGEGT. The CDR3 length is 15 residues. Losses at the gene ends were 2 bases for V and 10 bases for J; bases not matched to a gene: 9. As DNA, the CDR3 is TGTGCCAGCAGTTACCAGGGGACAGGGACCATGGAGCAGTTCTTC. Amino acids: CASSYQGTGTMEQFF.

The chain uses TRBV6-6 and TRBJ2-3, with D possibly matching TRBD1 (5 bases). The germline V gene has CDR1 MNHNY and CDR2 SVGAGI (reference sequence). Trimming took off 2 bases at V and 0 bases at J, with 12 bases between the two ends. This CDR3 has 16 residues. DNA for the CDR3: TGTGCCAGCAGTTACCGAACAGGACCCAGCACAGATACGCAGTATTTT. Translating it yields CASSYRTGPSTDTQYF.

The chain joins TRBV24-1 to TRBJ2-1; either TRBD1 or TRBD2 may supply D (5 bases each). The CDR3 runs 16 residues. Trimming cost V 9 bases and J 4 bases, with 21 bases left between them. Germline V gives CDR1 KGHDR, CDR2 SFDVKD. This CDR3 is CATSDTGTAAYNEQFF. The CDR3 region has the DNA TGTGCCACCTCCGATACCGGGACGGCCGCATACAATGAGCAGTTCTTC.

This clonotype showed up just a few times. The genes are TRBV4-1 and TRBJ2-1; D is unresolved. CDR1 MGHRA and CDR2 YSYEKL come from the germline V gene. V was clipped by 8 bases and J by 8 bases, with 19 bases between them. The CDR3 is 14 amino acids. CDR3 DNA: TGCGCCAGCTCGTCGGAAGGACCGCCGGATGAGCAGTTCTTC. Translating gives CASSSEGPPDEQFF.

J is TRBJ2-3 and V is TRBV7-9, with D possibly being TRBD2 (6 bases). The CDR3 contains 15 residues. Germline loops: CDR1 SEHNR, CDR2 FQNEAQ (reference sequence). Trimming removed 5 bases at V and 0 bases at J, with 12 bases between. The CDR3: CASSPLGGSTDTQYF. As DNA, the CDR3 is TGTGCCAGCAGCCCCCTTGGGGGGAGCACAGATACGCAGTATTTT.

This clonotype was seen only a few times. The rearrangement uses TRBV5-1 and TRBJ2-2, with TRBD2 identical over 10 bases. Per the germline V gene, CDR1 is SGHRS and CDR2 is YFSETQ. Germline trimming cut 1 base from V and 4 bases from J; bases unmatched to any gene: 7. The CDR3 loop spans 17 amino acids. The CDR3 protein is CASSLSVAGGTTGELFF. The CDR3 nucleotides read TGCGCCAGCAGCTTGTCGGTAGCGGGAGGCACCACCGGGGAGCTGTTTTTT.

This sequence joins TRBV23-1 and TRBJ2-7; D is unresolved. TRBV23-1 is filed as an ORF, its function uncertain. Deletions cut 3 bases from V and 3 bases from J, with 9 bases between. The CDR3 is made up of 13 amino acids. The CDR3 DNA sequence: TGCGCCAGCAGTCAGGGCCAGAGCTACGAGCAGTACTTC. This translates into CASSQGQSYEQYF.

This clonotype was counted a few times. The chain combines TRBV5-4 with TRBJ2-1; D may be TRBD2 (5 bases). The CDR3 spans 15 residues. Germline values: CDR1 SGHNT, CDR2 YYREEE (reference sequence). V lost 5 bases to trimming and J lost 0 bases, with 12 bases between them. CDR3 sequence reads: CASRIGVSSYNEQFF. For the CDR3, the DNA is TGTGCCAGCAGGATCGGGGTAAGCTCCTACAATGAGCAGTTCTTC.

The V gene is TRBV20-1, the J gene TRBJ2-1; D may be TRBD2 (6 bases). Germline CDR1 reads DFQATT; CDR2 reads SNEGSKA (reference sequence). V gave up 5 bases and J gave up 4 bases, with 15 bases separating them. The CDR3 runs to 14 residues. The CDR3 region is CSAFPGRGYNEQFF. The CDR3 DNA reads as TGCAGTGCTTTCCCCGGGAGAGGATACAATGAGCAGTTCTTC.

The genes are TRBV12-3 or TRBV12-4 and TRBJ2-5, with 9 nucleotides matching TRBD2. The ends lost 5 bases at V and 1 base at J; junction bases unmatched: 5. CDR3 length: 15 residues. The chain's CDR3 is CASSALAGPQETQYF. CDR3 DNA sequence: TGTGCCAGCAGTGCCCTAGCGGGGCCCCAAGAGACCCAGTACTTC.

This clonotype was found once. The gene calls are TRBV6-1 and TRBJ2-1; 7 bases align to TRBD2. This CDR3 has 12 amino acids. V was pared by 5 bases and J by 8 bases, with 3 bases of the junction left unmatched. Germline lookup yields CDR1 MNHNS and CDR2 SASEGT. The CDR3 region has the DNA TGTGCCAGCAGTTACCGGGGGGATGAGCAGTTCTTC. Protein product: CASSYRGDEQFF.

The CDR3 sequence: CASSLGALRGPKNIQYF. The CDR3 region has the DNA TGTGCCAGCAGCTTAGGCGCACTCAGGGGGCCCAAAAACATTCAGTACTTC. V usage is TRBV7-6 and J usage is TRBJ2-4; 8 bases are shared with TRBD1. There are 17 residues in the CDR3. Germline V gives CDR1 SGHVS, CDR2 FNYEAQ. V gave up 1 base and J gave up 2 bases; unmatched junction bases: 7. The variable domain in full, completed from reference TRBV7-6 and TRBJ2-4, reads GAGVSQSPRYKVTKRGQDVALRCDPISGHVSLYWYRQALGQGPEFLTYFNYEAQQDKSGLPNDRFSAERPEGSISTLTIQRTEQRDSAMYRCASSLGALRGPKNIQYFGAGTRLSVL.

The chain is built from TRBV29-1 and TRBJ2-5; TRBD1 is a possible D gene (5 bases). This CDR3 is built from 12 residues. CDR1 is SQVTM, CDR2 ANQGSEA, per germline. The V end lost 4 bases, the J end lost 5 bases, and 11 bases lay between the germline ends. The CDR3 DNA reads TGCAGCGTTGTTAGGCAGGGTGAGACCCAGTACTTC. Translating it yields CSVVRQGETQYF. The entire variable domain, with the rest obtained from reference TRBV29-1 and TRBJ2-5, is as follows: SAVISQKPSRDICQRGTSLTIQCQVDSQVTMMFWYRQQPGQSLTLIATANQGSEATYESGFVIDKFPISRPNLTFSTLTVSNMSPEDSSIYLCSVVRQGETQYFGPGTRLLVL.

The V gene is TRBV18, the J gene TRBJ1-1, with D possibly TRBD1 on 5 matching bases. The CDR3 consists of 16 residues. V lost 1 base and J lost 3, with 15 bases in between. Per germline, CDR1 KGHSH and CDR2 LQKENI. The CDR3 nucleotides are TGTGCCAGCTCACCACGGGGGTCCCAAGGGGACACTGAAGCTTTCTTT. It codes for CASSPRGSQGDTEAFF.

Comments on this clonotype: At one end, the junction sequence differs from germline, possibly due to a read error. The chain has TRBV9 and TRBJ1-1; D ambiguous. In germline, CDR1 is SGDLS, CDR2 YYNGEE. The length of the CDR3 is 14 residues. The CDR3, as DNA: TGTGCCAGCAGCTCAAGACGGATGAACACTGAAGCCTTCTTT. Amino acids: CASSSRRMNTEAFF.

This clonotype has a handful of counts. DNA for the CDR3: TGTGCCAGCAGCTTGGCAGTGTATGAAAAACTGTTTTTT. Its translation: CASSLAVYEKLFF. J is TRBJ1-4 and V is TRBV5-6; D gene uncertain. The V end lost 0 bases, the J end lost 6 bases, and 6 bases lay between the germline ends. This CDR3 has 13 residues. Germline CDR1 reads SGHDT; CDR2 reads YYEEEE. Based on the CDR3 plus reference TRBV5-6 and TRBJ1-4, the full variable domain is DAGVTQSPTHLIKTRGQQVTLRCSPKSGHDTVSWYQQALGQGPQFIFQYYEEEERQRGNFPDRFSGHQFPNYSSELNVNALLLGDSALYLCASSLAVYEKLFFGSGTQLSVL.